A selection of T cell receptor beta chains follows, all from one sample in a study of regulatory dendritic cells for organ transplantation. Using immunoSEQ multiplex PCR, the repertoire was profiled, and TCRdb retains in-frame clones only, with some absent. Among about 21,000 clones listed, 85% were seen once. Their antigen targets remain unknown. Sequences were obtained from naive CD4+ T cells from blood cultured with dendritic cells. These receptors all come from a human donor in good health. Each CDR3 is given with its conserved first and last residue. A D gene is named only where the DNA matches it firmly. Size is omitted from some rows. Given values are once, few, many or a class for expanded clones.

abundance: few
j_gene: TRBJ2-2
d_gene: NA
v_gene: TRBV2
CDR3nt: TGTGCCAGCAAGGACACCGGGGAGCTGTTTTTT
CDR3aa: CASKDTGELFF

abundance: NA
j_gene: TRBJ2-7
d_gene: TRBD1
v_gene: TRBV6-1
CDR3nt: TGTGCCAGCGGTGGTTACACAGGGGGCCAGTACGAGCAGTACTTC
CDR3aa: CASGGYTGGQYEQYF

abundance: NA
j_gene: TRBJ2-7
d_gene: TRBD1
v_gene: TRBV2
CDR3nt: TGTGCCAGCAGCCTATTCGGGACAGGGAATACCTACGAGCAGTACTTC
CDR3aa: CASSLFGTGNTYEQYF

abundance: NA
j_gene: TRBJ1-1
d_gene: NA
v_gene: TRBV29-1
CDR3nt: TGCAGCGTTGAAGTTCCAGGGCTCAAGAACACTGAAGCTTTCTTT
CDR3aa: CSVEVPGLKNTEAFF

abundance: NA
j_gene: TRBJ2-6
d_gene: TRBD2
v_gene: TRBV15
CDR3nt: TGTGCCACCAGGGACCCATGGGGGGGGGATTCCTCTGGGGCCAACGTCCTGACTTTC
CDR3aa: CATRDPWGGDSSGANVLTF

abundance: NA
j_gene: TRBJ1-5
d_gene: NA
v_gene: TRBV2
CDR3nt: TGTGCCAGCAGGGGACAATTAGGTCAGCCCCAGCATTTT
CDR3aa: CASRGQLGQPQHF

abundance: once
j_gene: TRBJ2-7
d_gene: NA
v_gene: TRBV7-9
CDR3nt: TGTGCCAGCAGCCCCTTACCCCAGTCTGGAGAGCAGTACTTC
CDR3aa: CASSPLPQSGEQYF

abundance: NA
j_gene: TRBJ2-1
d_gene: NA
v_gene: TRBV2
CDR3nt: TGTGCCAGCAGTCTACTAGGGGGACTGGGGAATGAGCAGTTCTTC
CDR3aa: CASSLLGGLGNEQFF

abundance: once
j_gene: TRBJ2-5
d_gene: TRBD2
v_gene: TRBV6-6
CDR3nt: TGTGCCAGCAGACAAACTAGGACTAGCGTGGAGACCCAGTACTTC
CDR3aa: CASRQTRTSVETQYF

abundance: NA
j_gene: TRBJ1-1
d_gene: TRBD1
v_gene: TRBV10-3
CDR3nt: TGTGCCATCAGGGCAGGGGGCACTGAAGCTTTCTTT
CDR3aa: CAIRAGGTEAFF

abundance: NA
j_gene: TRBJ2-6
d_gene: NA
v_gene: TRBV5-4
CDR3nt: TGTGCCAGCAGCTATCAGGAGGGGGCCAACGTCCTGACTTTC
CDR3aa: CASSYQEGANVLTF

abundance: NA
j_gene: TRBJ2-1
d_gene: TRBD2
v_gene: TRBV19
CDR3nt: TGTGCCAGTAGTCAGACTAGCGGGGGTTACAATGAGCAGTTCTTC
CDR3aa: CASSQTSGGYNEQFF

abundance: NA
j_gene: TRBJ1-1
d_gene: NA
v_gene: TRBV6-5
CDR3nt: TGTGCCAGCAGCGACGACGGGTCTGAAGCTTTCTTT
CDR3aa: CASSDDGSEAFF

abundance: once
j_gene: TRBJ1-3
d_gene: TRBD1
v_gene: TRBV18
CDR3nt: TGTGCCAGCTCTCTACAGGGGAGGCGAAACACCATATATTTT
CDR3aa: CASSLQGRRNTIYF

abundance: NA
j_gene: TRBJ1-2
d_gene: NA
v_gene: TRBV7-2
CDR3nt: TGTGCCAGCAGCCCGACAGAAAACTATGGCTACACCTTC
CDR3aa: CASSPTENYGYTF

abundance: NA
j_gene: TRBJ2-2
d_gene: TRBD2
v_gene: TRBV7-7
CDR3nt: TGTGCTAGCAGGGGGACTAGCGGAGGAGTAACCGGGGAGCTGTTTTTT
CDR3aa: CASRGTSGGVTGELFF

abundance: NA
j_gene: TRBJ1-1
d_gene: TRBD1
v_gene: TRBV18
CDR3nt: TGTGCCAGCTTCGCAGGGGGAGGTGACACTGAAGCTTTCTTT
CDR3aa: CASFAGGGDTEAFF

abundance: NA
j_gene: TRBJ1-5
d_gene: TRBD1
v_gene: TRBV7-8
CDR3nt: TGTGCCAGCAGCCCTCACCGGGACAGGGATCAGCCCCAGCATTTT
CDR3aa: CASSPHRDRDQPQHF

abundance: NA
j_gene: TRBJ2-3
d_gene: TRBD2
v_gene: TRBV7-2
CDR3nt: TGTGCCAGCAGCTTTACTAGCGGCACAGATACGCAGTATTTT
CDR3aa: CASSFTSGTDTQYF

abundance: NA
j_gene: TRBJ2-1
d_gene: TRBD2
v_gene: TRBV10-3
CDR3nt: TGTGCCACTGGCGCAGTCGGGAGGGAAAGTGAGCAGTTCTTC
CDR3aa: CATGAVGRESEQFF

abundance: NA
j_gene: TRBJ2-3
d_gene: NA
v_gene: TRBV2
CDR3nt: TGTGCCAGCAGTTACGAGCCAGATACGCAGTATTTT
CDR3aa: CASSYEPDTQYF

abundance: NA
j_gene: TRBJ2-7
d_gene: NA
v_gene: TRBV6-6
CDR3nt: TGTGCCGGCAGTTACGGGGCCTCGAACTACGAGCAGTACTTC
CDR3aa: CAGSYGASNYEQYF

abundance: once
j_gene: TRBJ2-7
d_gene: NA
v_gene: TRBV30
CDR3nt: TGTGCCTGGAGTCCCCCAGCAGCCGATTACGAGCAGTACTTC
CDR3aa: CAWSPPAADYEQYF

abundance: NA
j_gene: TRBJ1-2
d_gene: TRBD1
v_gene: TRBV7-2
CDR3nt: TGTGCCAGCAGCCGGACAGGGAATGAGGGCTACACCTTC
CDR3aa: CASSRTGNEGYTF

abundance: NA
j_gene: TRBJ2-7
d_gene: NA
v_gene: TRBV5-6
CDR3nt: TGTGCCAGCAGCCTCGGACCCTTAAACTCCTACGAGCAGTACTTC
CDR3aa: CASSLGPLNSYEQYF

abundance: NA
j_gene: TRBJ1-1
d_gene: TRBD1
v_gene: TRBV18
CDR3nt: TGTGCCAGCTCACCACAGGGGGCTTGGAACACTGAAGCTTTCTTT
CDR3aa: CASSPQGAWNTEAFF

abundance: NA
j_gene: TRBJ2-2
d_gene: NA
v_gene: TRBV9
CDR3nt: TGTGCCAGCAGACCTGGGGGCGCCGTAACCGGGGAGCTGTTTTTT
CDR3aa: CASRPGGAVTGELFF

abundance: few
j_gene: TRBJ1-1
d_gene: NA
v_gene: TRBV13
CDR3nt: TGTGCCAGCAGCGCTAGGAAATACCTGAACACTGAAGCTTTCTTT
CDR3aa: CASSARKYLNTEAFF

abundance: NA
j_gene: TRBJ1-6
d_gene: NA
v_gene: TRBV6-5
CDR3nt: TGTGCCAGCAGTTACTCGATAGGAGGGGATAATTCACCCCTCCACTTT
CDR3aa: CASSYSIGGDNSPLHF

abundance: NA
j_gene: TRBJ2-3
d_gene: TRBD2
v_gene: TRBV5-4
CDR3nt: TGTGCCAGCAGCTCGCGCCGGGCTAGCGGGAGGGGCACAGATACGCAGTATTTT
CDR3aa: CASSSRRASGRGTDTQYF

abundance: NA
j_gene: TRBJ2-5
d_gene: NA
v_gene: TRBV6-5
CDR3nt: TGTGCCAGCAGTTATACGCTCCAGAGGCAAGAGACCCAGTACTTC
CDR3aa: CASSYTLQRQETQYF

abundance: NA
j_gene: TRBJ2-3
d_gene: TRBD2
v_gene: TRBV28
CDR3nt: TGTGCCAGCAGTTTATGGGTTCGTTTTCGACTAGCGGAAGACACAGATACGCAGTATTTT
CDR3aa: CASSLWVRFRLAEDTDTQYF

abundance: NA
j_gene: TRBJ2-5
d_gene: TRBD1
v_gene: TRBV20-1
CDR3nt: TGCAGTGGACAGGGAAGTGAGACCCAGTACTTC
CDR3aa: CSGQGSETQYF

abundance: NA
j_gene: TRBJ2-1
d_gene: TRBD1
v_gene: TRBV27
CDR3nt: TGTGCCAGCAGTCCTACCGGGACAGACATATACAATGAGCAGTTCTTC
CDR3aa: CASSPTGTDIYNEQFF

abundance: few
j_gene: TRBJ2-7
d_gene: TRBD2
v_gene: TRBV27
CDR3nt: TGTGCCAGCTTAACGGGAGGTCCATACGAGCAGTACTTC
CDR3aa: CASLTGGPYEQYF

abundance: NA
j_gene: TRBJ2-1
d_gene: TRBD2
v_gene: TRBV15
CDR3nt: TGTGCCACCAGTACCGTAGCGGGGCCGACCTACAATGAGCAGTTCTTC
CDR3aa: CATSTVAGPTYNEQFF

abundance: NA
j_gene: TRBJ2-2
d_gene: NA
v_gene: TRBV9
CDR3nt: TGTGCCAGCAGCGTTGCGCAGGGGAGTTTGGGCGGGGAGCTGTTTTTT
CDR3aa: CASSVAQGSLGGELFF

abundance: NA
j_gene: TRBJ1-1
d_gene: TRBD1
v_gene: TRBV11-2
CDR3nt: TGTGCCAGCAGCCTGACCGGGACAGGGATCGCTGAAGCTTTCTTT
CDR3aa: CASSLTGTGIAEAFF

abundance: few
j_gene: TRBJ2-7
d_gene: NA
v_gene: TRBV11-2
CDR3nt: TGTGCCAGCAGCTTAGCGCCCCTCTCACGGTTCTACGAGCAGTACTTC
CDR3aa: CASSLAPLSRFYEQYF

abundance: NA
j_gene: TRBJ2-7
d_gene: NA
v_gene: TRBV10-3
CDR3nt: TGTGCCATCAGTGAGTCATCGACCAGTGGTTTATACGAGCAGTACTTC
CDR3aa: CAISESSTSGLYEQYF

abundance: NA
j_gene: TRBJ2-3
d_gene: TRBD2
v_gene: TRBV19
CDR3nt: TGTGCCAGCCTCGGGAGGCTCAACACAGATACGCAGTATTTT
CDR3aa: CASLGRLNTDTQYF

abundance: NA
j_gene: TRBJ2-2
d_gene: TRBD1
v_gene: TRBV25-1
CDR3nt: TGTGCCAGCAGTGAAAGGTTAGACAGGGCGGACACCGGGGAGCTGTTTTTT
CDR3aa: CASSERLDRADTGELFF

abundance: NA
j_gene: TRBJ2-3
d_gene: TRBD2
v_gene: TRBV11-2
CDR3nt: TGTGCCAGCAGCCCCGGGGGAGGGACAGATACGCAGTATTTT
CDR3aa: CASSPGGGTDTQYF

abundance: few
j_gene: TRBJ1-2
d_gene: NA
v_gene: TRBV6-6
CDR3nt: TGTGCCAGCAGCTCTATCTATACCAGTCATAACTATGGCTACACCTTC
CDR3aa: CASSSIYTSHNYGYTF

abundance: NA
j_gene: TRBJ2-7
d_gene: NA
v_gene: TRBV18
CDR3nt: TGTGCCAGCTCACCAGAAGGGGGAGGCTACGAGCAGTACTTC
CDR3aa: CASSPEGGGYEQYF

abundance: NA
j_gene: TRBJ2-7
d_gene: TRBD1
v_gene: TRBV7-2
CDR3nt: TGTGCCAGCAGCTTAGGGCAGGGGGCGCGGGACGAGCAGTACTTC
CDR3aa: CASSLGQGARDEQYF

abundance: NA
j_gene: TRBJ1-2
d_gene: NA
v_gene: TRBV7-9
CDR3nt: TGTGCCAGCAGCTTAGTTGGCCAGGGTGGTCGCTACACCTTC
CDR3aa: CASSLVGQGGRYTF

abundance: NA
j_gene: TRBJ2-1
d_gene: NA
v_gene: TRBV30
CDR3nt: TGTGCCTGGAGTAGAGGGAACGGTCTCTCCTACAATGAGCAGTTCTTC
CDR3aa: CAWSRGNGLSYNEQFF

abundance: NA
j_gene: TRBJ2-1
d_gene: TRBD1
v_gene: TRBV27
CDR3nt: TGTGCCAGCAGCCAGTGGGACAGGCTCTACAATGAGCAGTTCTTC
CDR3aa: CASSQWDRLYNEQFF

abundance: NA
j_gene: TRBJ1-5
d_gene: NA
v_gene: TRBV28
CDR3nt: TGTGCCAGCAGTCCCTATAGCAATCAGCCCCAGCATTTT
CDR3aa: CASSPYSNQPQHF

abundance: NA
j_gene: TRBJ2-6
d_gene: NA
v_gene: TRBV30
CDR3nt: TGTGCCTGGAGTGTACAAAAGGCCTCTGGGGCCAACGTCCTGACTTTC
CDR3aa: CAWSVQKASGANVLTF

abundance: once
j_gene: TRBJ2-3
d_gene: NA
v_gene: TRBV29-1
CDR3nt: TGCAGCGTTGTTTTGGGCAGCAGAACGTTCACAGATACGCAGTATTTT
CDR3aa: CSVVLGSRTFTDTQYF

abundance: NA
j_gene: TRBJ2-1
d_gene: TRBD2
v_gene: TRBV5-8
CDR3nt: TGTGCCAGCAGCTTGAGGAGCGGGGGATCCTACAATGAGCAGTTCTTC
CDR3aa: CASSLRSGGSYNEQFF

abundance: NA
j_gene: TRBJ2-7
d_gene: TRBD1
v_gene: TRBV25-1
CDR3nt: TGTGCCAGCAGTGCCAAACAGGGGAGCTCCTACGAGCAGTACTTC
CDR3aa: CASSAKQGSSYEQYF

abundance: NA
j_gene: TRBJ1-2
d_gene: NA
v_gene: TRBV6-1
CDR3nt: TGTGCCAGCAGTGATCAGGGGACGAACTATGGCTACACCTTC
CDR3aa: CASSDQGTNYGYTF